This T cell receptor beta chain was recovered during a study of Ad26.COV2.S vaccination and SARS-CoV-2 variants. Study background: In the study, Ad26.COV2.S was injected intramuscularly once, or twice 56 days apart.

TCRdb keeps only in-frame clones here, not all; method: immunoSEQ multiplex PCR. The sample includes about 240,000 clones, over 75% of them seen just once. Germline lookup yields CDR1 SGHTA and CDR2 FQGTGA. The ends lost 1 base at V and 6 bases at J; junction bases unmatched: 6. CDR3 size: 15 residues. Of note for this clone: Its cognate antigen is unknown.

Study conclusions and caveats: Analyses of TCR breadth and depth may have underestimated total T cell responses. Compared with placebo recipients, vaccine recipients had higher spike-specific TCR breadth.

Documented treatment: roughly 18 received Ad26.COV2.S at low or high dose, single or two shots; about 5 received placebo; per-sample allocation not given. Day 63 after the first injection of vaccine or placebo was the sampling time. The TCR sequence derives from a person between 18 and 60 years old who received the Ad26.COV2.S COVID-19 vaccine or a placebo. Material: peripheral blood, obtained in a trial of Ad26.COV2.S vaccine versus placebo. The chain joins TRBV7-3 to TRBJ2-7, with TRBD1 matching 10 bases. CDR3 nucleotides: TGTGCCAGCAGCTTAATCGGGACAGGGGTTTCCGAGCAGTACTTC. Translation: CASSLIGTGVSEQYF.